This section outlines one T cell receptor beta chain sequence together with its context. Its antigen is undetermined. The sample is drawn from a study of cytomegalovirus exposure and HLA in healthy donors. Study results and limitations: Most subjects had HLA-A and HLA-B alleles reportedly predicted accurately by TCR beta sequences.

This PCR relied on a set of 60 Vbeta primers and 13 Jbeta primers. This table comes from immunoSEQ multiplex PCR, and its TCRdb copy is limited to in-frame clones, with some not included. The sample includes about 120,000 clones, roughly 80% of them seen just once. This TCR derives from a man in his 60s in good health and CMV-seropositive. The source material was PBMCs.

CDR3 amino acids: CASSVVGTIYNEQFF. The DNA for the CDR3 is TGTGCCAGCAGCGTAGTCGGGACAATCTACAATGAGCAGTTCTTC. The chain links TRBV9 to TRBJ2-1, with D maybe TRBD1 (6 bases). The V gene lost 0 bases and the J gene lost 3 bases, with 10 bases spanning the gap. The CDR3 is 15 amino acids. Germline CDR1 SGDLS, CDR2 YYNGEE.